The 21 T cell receptor beta chains in this list originate from one sample, sequenced in a study of shared clonotypes between healthy human individuals. Assay used: immunoSEQ multiplex PCR; TCRdb lists only in-frame clones, some missing. Among roughly 2 million clones listed, 95% were seen once. The sample taken for sequencing was naive CD4+ T cells sorted from blood. Subset given: CD45RA+ positively selected. The receptors derive from a young man in good health.

A single count supports this clone. J is TRBJ1-2 and V is TRBV28, with unresolved D. The CDR3 loop spans 12 amino acids. V was cut by 8 bases and J by 3 bases, with 10 bases left in between. Germline CDR1 MDHEN, CDR2 SYDVKM. The CDR3 DNA reads TGTGCCAGCTTCAACTGGGACTATGGCTACACCTTC. It codes for CASFNWDYGYTF.

The table lists this clone with a count of one. Other DNA variants within this sample encode the same CDR3. The CDR3 DNA reads TGTGCCAGCAGCGTAGATGGGAACACCGGGGAGCTGTTTTTT. Residues: CASSVDGNTGELFF. The chain joins TRBV9 to TRBJ2-2, with D uncertain. In germline, CDR1 is SGDLS, CDR2 YYNGEE. This CDR3 comprises 14 residues. V lost 0 bases, J lost 1 base, and 4 bases lay in between. The full variable domain, with the rest looked up from reference TRBV9 and TRBJ2-2, is DSGVTQTPKHLITATGQRVTLRCSPRSGDLSVYWYQQSLDQGLQFLIQYYNGEERAKGNILERFSAQQFPDLHSELNLSSLELGDSALYFCASSVDGNTGELFFGEGSRLTVL.

The V call is TRBV27, the J call TRBJ2-7; D is ambiguous. CDR3 size: 13 residues. The germline V gene has CDR1 MNHEY and CDR2 SMNVEV (reference sequence). V dropped 1 base and J dropped 5 bases, with 9 bases sitting between them. Here the CDR3 DNA reads TGTGCCAGCAGTTTATTCGGCACAGACGAGCAGTACTTC. Its protein is CASSLFGTDEQYF.

The rearrangement joins TRBV11-2 to TRBJ2-5; D is uncertain. The CDR3 sequence is 17 residues long. V lost 1 base to trimming and J lost 1 base, with 16 bases between them. Germline CDR1 is SGHAT and CDR2 is FQNNGV. The CDR3 region is CASSLALGSARQETQYF. As DNA, the CDR3 is TGTGCCAGCAGCTTAGCCCTTGGTTCTGCGCGCCAAGAGACCCAGTACTTC.

The CDR3 DNA reads as TGCAGCGTTGAAGTCGGGTTCGGCACAGATACGCAGTATTTT. As protein: CSVEVGFGTDTQYF. V gene TRBV29-1 combines with J gene TRBJ2-3, with D unclear. Germline assignment: CDR1 SQVTM and CDR2 ANQGSEA. This CDR3 is 14 amino acids long. Trimming left V 1 base short and J 1 base short, with 9 bases between.

The chain joins TRBV5-1 to TRBJ1-4; 7 bases align to TRBD1. The germline gives CDR1 SGHRS, CDR2 YFSETQ. The V segment lost 1 base and the J segment 0 bases; nucleotides outside the gene matches: 6. The CDR3 runs to 17 residues. DNA for the CDR3: TGCGCCAGCAGCTTGTGGGACAGCCTCGCAACTAATGAAAAACTGTTTTTT. Its protein is CASSLWDSLATNEKLFF.

J is TRBJ2-5 and V is TRBV4-1, with 8 bases identical to TRBD2. Germline lookup yields CDR1 MGHRA and CDR2 YSYEKL. The CDR3 is 18 residues long. Germline trimming cut 1 base from V and 1 base from J; bases unmatched to any gene: 11. The CDR3 here is CASSQASGGFAAQETQYF. CDR3 sequence (DNA): TGCGCCAGCAGCCAAGCAAGCGGGGGATTTGCCGCCCAAGAGACCCAGTACTTC.

Worth noting for this clone: Other DNA sequences in the sample encode the same CDR3. The rearrangement links TRBV30 to TRBJ2-3; D is uncertain. Germline V gene sequence: CDR1 GTSNPN, CDR2 SVGIG (reference sequence). The CDR3 is made up of 12 amino acids. V dropped 2 bases and J dropped 0 bases, with 3 bases sitting between them. The CDR3, as DNA: TGTGCCTGGAGTCAGAGCACAGATACGCAGTATTTT. This gives the protein CAWSQSTDTQYF.

The V and J genes are TRBV4-1 and TRBJ2-3, with D unresolved. The CDR3 has 15 residues. Germline CDR1 and CDR2: MGHRA and YSYEKL. V was clipped by 8 bases and J by 2 bases, with 17 bases between them. CDR3: CASGPGLVSTDTQYF. In DNA, the CDR3 is TGCGCCAGCGGTCCCGGGCTAGTGTCCACAGATACGCAGTATTTT.

In regard to this clone: This same CDR3 is encoded by further DNA sequences in the sample. CDR3 DNA: TGTGCCAGCAGCTTAGGTCCTAATGAAAAACTGTTTTTT. Its protein is CASSLGPNEKLFF. This sequence joins TRBV7-2 and TRBJ1-4, with no clear D. V dropped 1 base and J dropped 3 bases, with 3 bases sitting between them. CDR1 and CDR2 from the germline V gene are SGHTA and FQGNSA. The CDR3 is 13 residues long.

CDR3 nucleotide sequence: TGCGCCAGCAGCTTGACGGGACTCTCTTATAATTCACCCCTCCACTTT. This encodes CASSLTGLSYNSPLHF. The V gene is TRBV5-1, the J gene TRBJ1-6, with D possibly TRBD1 on 5 matching bases. V was clipped by 1 base and J by 4 bases, with 12 bases between them. The CDR3 loop spans 16 amino acids. Per germline, CDR1 SGHRS and CDR2 YFSETQ.

This chain links TRBV7-2 with TRBJ1-6; no definite D call. The CDR3 contains 17 residues. CDR1 and CDR2 from the germline V gene are SGHTA and FQGNSA. V was pared by 1 base and J by 10 bases, with 20 bases between. CDR3 sequence reads: CASSLDQSRTATSPLHF. The CDR3 region has the DNA TGTGCCAGCAGCTTAGATCAGAGTAGGACGGCTACCTCACCCCTCCACTTT.

V is TRBV19 and J is TRBJ2-5; D may be TRBD1 (6 bases). The CDR3 spans 15 residues. V lost 5 bases, J lost 5 bases, and 18 bases lay in between. Germline values: CDR1 LNHDA, CDR2 SQIVND (reference sequence). This CDR3 reads CASSHTQGRGETQYF. The DNA for the CDR3 is TGTGCCAGTAGTCACACTCAGGGGCGTGGGGAGACCCAGTACTTC.

The chain has TRBV6-5 and TRBJ1-1; 7 bases are a match to TRBD1. J was trimmed by 7 bases and V by 5 bases; bases with no gene match: 7. The length of the CDR3 is 13 residues. In germline, CDR1 is MNHEY, CDR2 SVGAGI. CDR3 DNA: TGTGCCAGCAGTCAGGGGGGGCAGGGTGAAGCTTTCTTT. This gives the protein CASSQGGQGEAFF.

In the case of this clone: Other DNA sequences within the sample encode an identical CDR3. The DNA of the CDR3 is TGTGCCAGTAGTCCGACAGGGGCCTCCTACGAGCAGTACTTC. Protein: CASSPTGASYEQYF. V usage is TRBV19 and J usage is TRBJ2-7; 8 bases match TRBD1. This CDR3 comprises 14 residues. V shed 5 bases, J shed 0 bases, and the junction held 3 bases outside the gene matches. Germline V CDR1 and CDR2: LNHDA, SQIVND (reference sequence).

The rearrangement uses TRBV7-9 and TRBJ1-2; possibly TRBD1 for D (5 bases). CDR1 SEHNR and CDR2 FQNEAQ come from the germline V gene (reference sequence). V dropped 3 bases and J dropped 1 base, with 12 bases sitting between them. The CDR3 spans 15 residues. The CDR3 loop reads CASSLDGGNNYGYTF. CDR3 in DNA: TGTGCCAGCAGCTTGGATGGGGGGAATAACTATGGCTACACCTTC.

The chain couples TRBV5-1 to TRBJ2-2, with D perhaps being TRBD1 or TRBD2 (6 bases each). The germline gives CDR1 SGHRS, CDR2 YFSETQ. V gave up 2 bases and J gave up 4 bases, with 15 bases separating them. This CDR3 is built from 16 residues. CDR3 in amino acids: CASSLRGDPGTGELFF. CDR3 in DNA: TGCGCCAGCAGCTTAAGGGGGGACCCGGGCACCGGGGAGCTGTTTTTT.

This sequence joins TRBV2 and TRBJ2-7; 8 positions match TRBD1. The germline CDR1 and CDR2 sequences are SNHLY and FYNNEI. This CDR3 has 13 residues. The V and J ends lost 6 bases and 2 bases, in that order; junction bases with no gene match: 3. This chain's CDR3 is CASRRDRPYEQYF. The CDR3 nucleotides read TGTGCCAGCAGGCGGGACAGGCCCTACGAGCAGTACTTC.

V usage is TRBV9 and J usage is TRBJ1-3; 8 bases fit TRBD1. The CDR3 contains 16 residues. With V trimmed by 3 bases and J by 2 bases, 7 bases remained unmatched. Germline V gene lookup returns CDR1 SGDLS and CDR2 YYNGEE. CDR3 sequence: CASSEGQGPPGNTIYF. Written as DNA, the CDR3 is TGTGCCAGCAGCGAAGGACAGGGCCCTCCTGGAAACACCATATATTTT.

The V call is TRBV10-3, the J call TRBJ1-4; no firm D call. This CDR3 is built from 14 residues. Germline values: CDR1 ENHRY, CDR2 SYGVKD. With 5 bases removed from V and 5 bases from J, the gap between germline ends came to 12 bases. The chain's CDR3 is CAISKDPNNEKLFF. The CDR3 region has the DNA TGTGCCATCAGTAAGGACCCGAACAATGAAAAACTGTTTTTT.

Concerning this clone itself: The same CDR3 also results from other DNA sequences found in this sample. This chain joins TRBV30 and TRBJ2-7, with a possible D match to TRBD1 (6 bases). Germline lookup yields CDR1 GTSNPN and CDR2 SVGIG (reference sequence). The V and J ends lost 0 bases and 6 bases respectively, with 12 bases between them. CDR3 length equals 13 residues. Here the CDR3 reads CAWSVRRGGEQYF. The DNA of the CDR3 is TGTGCCTGGAGTGTACGCAGGGGTGGCGAGCAGTACTTC.